Below, 23 T cell receptor beta chains from the same sample are listed, as sequenced in a study of blood T cell repertoires in COVID-19. Generated by immunoSEQ multiplex PCR, the TCRdb table keeps only in-frame clones and is missing some. The sample holds 150,000 to 180,000 clones; approximately 83% are singletons and the top ten take around 10%. Sequenced input: peripheral blood. The source of these receptors is a woman aged 60-75 years with COVID-19, enrolled during active disease.

The V call is TRBV3-1 (or the pseudogene TRBV3-2), the J call TRBJ2-7, with 8 nucleotides matching TRBD2. The CDR3 consists of 16 residues. Germline V lookup: CDR1 LGHDT, CDR2 YNNKEL (reference sequence). The V gene end was trimmed by 2 bases and the J gene end by 6 bases; junction bases not matched to a gene: 12. The DNA of the CDR3 is TGTGCCAGCAGCCAACCGAGGACCGGGACTAGATTCGAGCAGTACTTC. Encoded protein: CASSQPRTGTRFEQYF.

V and J are TRBV7-3 and TRBJ2-3; 16 bases map to TRBD2. Germline CDR1 is SGHTA and CDR2 is FQGTGA. The length of the CDR3 is 16 residues. The trim removed 3 bases at V and 6 bases at J, leaving 3 bases unmatched. As DNA, the CDR3 is TGTGCCAGCAGCTTGGGACTAGCGGGGGGGCCGGATACGCAGTATTTT. As protein: CASSLGLAGGPDTQYF.

The count of this clone is one. CDR3 DNA: TGTGCCAGCAGCTCGTTGGGTTTAGCCTCGGGAAACACCATATATTTT. Encoded protein: CASSSLGLASGNTIYF. The chain uses TRBV6-6 and TRBJ1-3; D remains ambiguous. CDR1 is MNHNY and CDR2 is SVGAGI in the germline V gene (reference sequence). The CDR3 is made up of 16 amino acids. V was trimmed by 6 bases and J by 4 bases, leaving 19 bases between them.

The chain recombines TRBV24-1 with TRBJ1-1, with TRBD1 matching 7 bases. The germline CDR1 and CDR2 sequences are KGHDR and SFDVKD. CDR3 length: 16 residues. The CDR3 protein is CARGQVHIGVNTEAFF. DNA for the CDR3: TGTGCTCGCGGACAGGTCCACATAGGTGTGAACACTGAAGCTTTCTTT.

The CDR3 loop is CASSPGWDSKSPLHF. CDR3 nucleotide sequence: TGTGCCAGCTCACCGGGTTGGGACAGCAAATCACCCCTCCACTTT. The rearrangement links TRBV18 to TRBJ1-6; 7 bases match TRBD1. Per germline, CDR1 KGHSH and CDR2 LQKENI. J lost 10 bases, V lost 3 bases, and 9 bases had no gene match. The CDR3 extends over 15 amino acids.

This chain joins TRBV5-1 and TRBJ1-2; weak D call: TRBD1 (6 bases). The germline V gene encodes CDR1 SGHRS and CDR2 YFSETQ. The CDR3 extends over 14 amino acids. The V gene lost 0 bases and the J gene lost 2 bases, with 8 bases spanning the gap. CDR3 region: CASSLEGTNYGYTF. In DNA, the CDR3 is TGCGCCAGCAGCTTGGAGGGGACAAACTATGGCTACACCTTC.

This clone was seen just once. The J gene is TRBJ1-4, the V gene TRBV30; 7 bases match TRBD1. Trimming took 2 bases from V and 4 from J; bases not matched to a gene: 7. The germline CDR1 and CDR2 sequences are GTSNPN and SVGIG (reference sequence). The CDR3 is 15 amino acids. CDR3 nucleotides: TGTGCCTGGAGTAAGTTAGGACAGGTTAATGAAAAACTGTTTTTT. Its protein is CAWSKLGQVNEKLFF.

In DNA, the CDR3 is TGTGCCAGCAGTGCCACCCCGGGACAGTCGGCTGGAAACACCATATATTTT. It translates to CASSATPGQSAGNTIYF. The genes are TRBV6-1 and TRBJ1-3, with 7 bases that match TRBD1. The trim removed 4 bases at V and 2 bases at J, leaving 11 bases unmatched. The CDR3 sequence is 17 residues long. Per the germline V gene, CDR1 is MNHNS and CDR2 is SASEGT.

The gene calls are TRBV5-6 and TRBJ1-1; no definite D call. The CDR3 spans 15 residues. Trimming removed 0 bases at V and 1 base at J, with 10 bases between. CDR1 and CDR2 from the germline V gene are SGHDT and YYEEEE. CDR3 in amino acids: CASSLESGQNTEAFF. The DNA of the CDR3 is TGTGCCAGCAGCTTGGAATCTGGGCAGAACACTGAAGCTTTCTTT.

This clone occurred a few times. The V call is TRBV30, the J call TRBJ1-6, with D tentatively TRBD1 (5 bases). Trimming cost V 1 base and J 6 bases, with 10 bases left between them. This CDR3 comprises 14 residues. Germline assignment: CDR1 GTSNPN and CDR2 SVGIG (reference sequence). The CDR3 protein is CAWSGAGSNSPLHF. Written as DNA, the CDR3 is TGTGCCTGGAGTGGGGCAGGGTCTAATTCACCCCTCCACTTT.

The chain uses TRBV6-5 and TRBJ2-6; a weak D match, TRBD1 (5 bases). V gave up 2 bases and J gave up 1 base, with 9 bases separating them. The CDR3 consists of 16 residues. CDR1 is MNHEY and CDR2 is SVGAGI in the germline V gene. The CDR3 nucleotides are TGTGCCAGCAGTTACCGTCCAGGGTCTGGGGCCAACGTCCTGACTTTC. It specifies CASSYRPGSGANVLTF.

The chain is built from TRBV12-3 or TRBV12-4 and TRBJ1-1; no clear D. Trimming pared 6 bases from V and 9 bases from J, leaving 17 bases between. The CDR3 runs 13 residues. The CDR3 coding sequence is TGTGCCAGCAGCCTTACTCAGGTCTCGAAAGCTTTCTTT. Its translation is CASSLTQVSKAFF.

The rearrangement joins TRBV6-9 to TRBJ1-1; D is perhaps TRBD1 (5 bases). The CDR3 consists of 15 residues. CDR1 MNHGY and CDR2 SVAAGI come from the germline V gene. V was trimmed by 2 bases and J by 4 bases, leaving 14 bases between them. CDR3 residues: CASSYSGGGGTEAFF. As DNA, the CDR3 is TGTGCCAGCAGTTATAGTGGGGGAGGAGGCACTGAAGCTTTCTTT.

The chain employs TRBV11-2 and TRBJ2-5; 12 bases align to TRBD2. The CDR3 is 16 residues long. Germline assignment: CDR1 SGHAT and CDR2 FQNNGV. Trimming cost V 8 bases and J 2 bases; bases outside gene matches: 9. The CDR3: CASGLGLAGGQETQYF. CDR3 in DNA: TGTGCCAGCGGCCTAGGCCTAGCGGGAGGGCAAGAGACCCAGTACTTC.

V usage is TRBV7-2 and J usage is TRBJ2-3, with 9 bases matching TRBD2. The CDR3 consists of 14 residues. Germline CDR1 and CDR2: SGHTA and FQGNSA. The V gene end was trimmed by 4 bases and the J gene end by 4 bases; junction bases not matched to a gene: 3. CDR3 region: CASSSGTSPDTQYF. The CDR3 nucleotides are TGTGCCAGCAGCTCCGGGACTAGCCCAGATACGCAGTATTTT.

The gene calls are TRBV3-1 (or the pseudogene TRBV3-2) and TRBJ1-1, with 7 bases fitting TRBD1. CDR3 length: 14 residues. V was pared by 7 bases and J by 2 bases, with 7 bases of the junction left unmatched. Germline values: CDR1 LGHDT, CDR2 YNNKEL (reference sequence). The CDR3 reads CASTEGADNTEAFF. As DNA, the CDR3 is TGTGCCAGCACGGAGGGGGCAGATAACACTGAAGCTTTCTTT.

This clone was recorded a few times. This chain uses TRBV19 with TRBJ1-4; no firm D call. From germline, CDR1 is LNHDA and CDR2 SQIVND (reference sequence). The V end was cut by 9 bases, the J end by 0 bases, with 17 bases between. This CDR3 is built from 16 residues. The CDR3 bases are TGTGCCAGCCGGGGTCCCTTCCCTACAACTAATGAAAAACTGTTTTTT. Translated: CASRGPFPTTNEKLFF.

This clone was observed a handful of times. The chain joins TRBV5-1 to TRBJ1-1, with D possibly TRBD1 on 6 matching bases. Germline V gene sequence: CDR1 SGHRS, CDR2 YFSETQ. Trimming shortened V by 4 bases and J by 2 bases, and 18 bases separated the two germline ends. This CDR3 has 16 amino acids. CDR3: CASSGLLTGANTEAFF. Here the CDR3 DNA reads TGCGCCAGCAGCGGCCTATTGACAGGAGCCAACACTGAAGCTTTCTTT. The entire variable domain, with the rest obtained from reference TRBV5-1 and TRBJ1-1, is as follows: KAGVTQTPRYLIKTRGQQVTLSCSPISGHRSVSWYQQTPGQGLQFLFEYFSETQRNKGNFPGRFSGRQFSNSRSEMNVSTLELGDSALYLCASSGLLTGANTEAFFGQGTRLTVV.

The chain carries TRBV7-6 and TRBJ1-3; tentatively, D is TRBD1 (5 bases). The CDR3 extends over 16 amino acids. The germline gives CDR1 SGHVS, CDR2 FNYEAQ. Trimming took 5 bases from V and 5 from J, leaving 19 bases between them. DNA of the CDR3: TGTGCCAGCAGCCCCGGAGGGGACTTGGGTAGAAACACCATATATTTT. The encoded protein is CASSPGGDLGRNTIYF.

Ten or more counts support this clone. The rearrangement joins TRBV6-2 or TRBV6-3 to TRBJ1-5; 8 nucleotides align to TRBD1. CDR3 size: 18 residues. CDR1 MNHEY and CDR2 SVGEGT come from the germline V gene. Losses at the gene ends were 2 bases for V and 0 bases for J; bases not matched to a gene: 9. DNA for the CDR3: TGTGCCAGCAGTTACAAGGACAGGGTCGTAGTTAGCAATCAGCCCCAGCATTTT. Residues: CASSYKDRVVVSNQPQHF.

The chain is built from TRBV19 and TRBJ1-2; D not certain. The CDR3 has 14 residues. The germline V gene has CDR1 LNHDA and CDR2 SQIVND (reference sequence). Trimming shortened V by 3 bases and J by 8 bases, and 16 bases separated the two germline ends. The CDR3, as DNA: TGTGCCAGTAGTATCCTAGGGAGCCTGGTAGGCTACACCTTC. Amino acid sequence: CASSILGSLVGYTF.

J is TRBJ2-1 and V is TRBV5-4; 10 bases agree with TRBD1. Germline CDR1 SGHNT, CDR2 YYREEE (reference sequence). The trim removed 2 bases at V and 7 bases at J, leaving 6 bases unmatched. The CDR3 runs 15 residues. The CDR3 sequence is CASSLGTGVLNEQFF. The CDR3 bases are TGTGCCAGCAGCTTAGGGACAGGGGTTTTAAATGAGCAGTTCTTC.

The chain uses TRBV5-8 and TRBJ1-5; D gene uncertain. Trimming took off 4 bases at V and 0 bases at J, with 14 bases between the two ends. This CDR3 is built from 16 residues. CDR1 is SGHTS, CDR2 YDEGEE, per germline. CDR3 nucleotide sequence: TGTGCCAGCAGCCTACTAGGGCGGTATAGCAATCAGCCCCAGCATTTT. This codes for CASSLLGRYSNQPQHF.